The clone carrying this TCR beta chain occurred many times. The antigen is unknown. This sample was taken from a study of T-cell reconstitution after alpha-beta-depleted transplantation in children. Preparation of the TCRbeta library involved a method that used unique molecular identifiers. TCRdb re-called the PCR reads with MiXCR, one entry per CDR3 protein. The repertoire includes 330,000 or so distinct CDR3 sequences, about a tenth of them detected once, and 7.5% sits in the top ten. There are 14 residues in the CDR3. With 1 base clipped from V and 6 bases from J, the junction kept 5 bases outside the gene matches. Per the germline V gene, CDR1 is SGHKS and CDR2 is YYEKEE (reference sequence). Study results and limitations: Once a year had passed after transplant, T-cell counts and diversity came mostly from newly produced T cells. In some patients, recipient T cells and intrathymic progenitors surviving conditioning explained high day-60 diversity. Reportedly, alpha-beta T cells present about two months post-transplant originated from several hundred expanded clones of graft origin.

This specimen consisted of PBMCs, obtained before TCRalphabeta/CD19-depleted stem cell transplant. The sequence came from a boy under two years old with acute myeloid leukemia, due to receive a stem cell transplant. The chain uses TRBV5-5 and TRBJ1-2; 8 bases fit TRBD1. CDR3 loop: CASSLLGQVHGYTF. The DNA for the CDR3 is TGTGCCAGCAGCTTGCTGGGACAGGTTCATGGCTACACCTTC.